This section outlines one T cell receptor beta chain sequence together with its context. In the authors' workflow: Counts of nucleated cells, estimated from reference gene primer amplification, were obtained. The repertoire was sequenced with immunoSEQ multiplex PCR; TCRdb's copy has only in-frame clones and lacks some. From that table come the V and J calls and clone size; the DNA was used to work out D and trimming. The sample holds about 220,000 clones, 65% to 90% seen once. This sample is drawn from a study of blood T cell repertoires in COVID-19. Study background: The United States, Italy and Spain provided the acute and convalescent COVID-19 samples.

The CDR3 totals 15 residues. Per the germline V gene, CDR1 is LGHNA and CDR2 is YSLEER. V was pared by 0 bases and J by 2 bases, with 11 bases between. The TCR sequence derives from a human donor in a cohort sampled during active COVID-19. The material sequenced was peripheral blood. The V call is TRBV4-3, the J call TRBJ2-7; maybe TRBD2 (5 bases). The CDR3 sequence is CASSQDPAVAYEQYF. As DNA, the CDR3 is TGCGCCAGCAGCCAAGATCCAGCGGTCGCCTACGAGCAGTACTTC.